The subject of this entry is one T cell receptor beta chain. What it recognizes is unknown. There are 13 residues in the CDR3. The V gene lost 9 bases and the J gene lost 4 bases, with 13 bases spanning the gap. Germline V gene data show CDR1 as MDHEN and CDR2 as SYDVKM. Generated by immunoSEQ multiplex PCR, the TCRdb table keeps only in-frame clones and is missing some. The data show over 110,000 clones, with 84% seen just once and more than 1.4% held by the top ten. The entry originates in a study of cytomegalovirus exposure and HLA in healthy donors. Study results and limitations: The investigators catalogued 150 to 200 TCR beta chains as cytomegalovirus-associated. A few of the chains that were CMV-associated were confirmed in vitro to be specific for CMV antigens. High specificity and sensitivity for cytomegalovirus status were reported for the classifier.

The sequence derives from a woman in her thirties in good health and CMV-seronegative. The specimen sequenced was PBMCs. The chain links TRBV28 to TRBJ2-1; no firm D call. This CDR3 reads CASARRWYNEQFF. The CDR3 DNA follows: TGTGCCAGTGCGCGGCGGTGGTACAATGAGCAGTTCTTC. Complete variable domain (other parts from reference TRBV28 and TRBJ2-1): DVKVTQSSRYLVKRTGEKVFLECVQDMDHENMFWYRQDPGLGLRLIYFSYDVKMKEKGDIPEGYSVSREKKERFSLILESASTNQTSMYLCASARRWYNEQFFGPGTRLTVL.